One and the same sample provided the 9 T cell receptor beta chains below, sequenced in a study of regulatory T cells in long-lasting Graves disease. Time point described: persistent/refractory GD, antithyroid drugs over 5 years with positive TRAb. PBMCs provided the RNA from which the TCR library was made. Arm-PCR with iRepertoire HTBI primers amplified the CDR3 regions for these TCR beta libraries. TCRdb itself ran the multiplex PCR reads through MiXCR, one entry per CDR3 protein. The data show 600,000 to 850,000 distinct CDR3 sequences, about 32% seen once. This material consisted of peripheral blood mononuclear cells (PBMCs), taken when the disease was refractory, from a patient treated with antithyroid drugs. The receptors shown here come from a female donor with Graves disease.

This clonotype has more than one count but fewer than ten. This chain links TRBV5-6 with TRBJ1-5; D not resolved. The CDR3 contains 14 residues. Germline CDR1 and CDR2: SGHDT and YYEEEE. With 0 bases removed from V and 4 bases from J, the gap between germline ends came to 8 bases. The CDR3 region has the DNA TGTGCCAGCAGCTTGGGGGCCAGTAATCAGCCCCAGCATTTT. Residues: CASSLGASNQPQHF.

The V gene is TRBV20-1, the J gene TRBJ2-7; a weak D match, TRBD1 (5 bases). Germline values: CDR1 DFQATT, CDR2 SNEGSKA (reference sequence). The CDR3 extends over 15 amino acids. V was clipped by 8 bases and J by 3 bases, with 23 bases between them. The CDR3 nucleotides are TGCAGTCCAATAACAGGAGTACTCTTTGACTACGAGCAGTACTTC. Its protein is CSPITGVLFDYEQYF.

The CDR3 region has the DNA TGCAGTGCTAATCCGGGATTAGGGGGATACGAGCAGTACTTC. Translated: CSANPGLGGYEQYF. The gene calls are TRBV20-1 and TRBJ2-7, with a weak D call TRBD1 (6 bases). V lost 4 bases to trimming and J lost 4 bases, with 17 bases between them. This CDR3 has 14 residues. Germline V gene sequence: CDR1 DFQATT, CDR2 SNEGSKA (reference sequence).

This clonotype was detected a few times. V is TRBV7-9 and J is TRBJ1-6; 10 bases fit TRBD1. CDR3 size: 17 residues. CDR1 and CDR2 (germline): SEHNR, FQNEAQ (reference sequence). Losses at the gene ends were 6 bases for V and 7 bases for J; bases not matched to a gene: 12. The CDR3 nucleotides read TGTGCCAGCAGAGCTAAACCGGGACAGGGGACCAATTCACCCCTCCACTTT. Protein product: CASRAKPGQGTNSPLHF.

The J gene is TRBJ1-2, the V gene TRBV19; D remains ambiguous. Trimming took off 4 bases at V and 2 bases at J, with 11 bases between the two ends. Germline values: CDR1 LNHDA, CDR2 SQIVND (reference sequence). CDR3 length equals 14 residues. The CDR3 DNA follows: TGTGCCAGTAGTACCCGGGGTGACAACTATGGCTACACCTTC. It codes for CASSTRGDNYGYTF. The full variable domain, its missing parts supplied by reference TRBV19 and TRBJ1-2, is DGGITQSPKYLFRKEGQNVTLSCEQNLNHDAMYWYRQDPGQGLRLIYYSQIVNDFQKGDIAEGYSVSREKKESFPLTVTSAQKNPTAFYLCASSTRGDNYGYTFGSGTRLTVV.

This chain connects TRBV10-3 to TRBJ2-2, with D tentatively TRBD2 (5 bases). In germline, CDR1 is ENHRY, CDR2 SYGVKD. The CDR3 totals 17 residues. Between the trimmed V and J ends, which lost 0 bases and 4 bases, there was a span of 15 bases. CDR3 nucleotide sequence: TGTGCCATCAGTGAGTCGACTCGGGGTAGACTCACCGGGGAGCTGTTTTTT. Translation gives CAISESTRGRLTGELFF.

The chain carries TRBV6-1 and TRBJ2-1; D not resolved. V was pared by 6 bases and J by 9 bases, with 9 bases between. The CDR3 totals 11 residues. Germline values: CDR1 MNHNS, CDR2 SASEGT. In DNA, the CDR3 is TGTGCCAGCAGCCCCCGAGTTGAGCAGTTCTTC. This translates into CASSPRVEQFF.

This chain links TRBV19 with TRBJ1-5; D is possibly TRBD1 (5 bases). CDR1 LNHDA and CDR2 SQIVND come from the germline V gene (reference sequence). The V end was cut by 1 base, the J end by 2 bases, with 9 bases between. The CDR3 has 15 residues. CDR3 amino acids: CASSIGGGGNQPQHF. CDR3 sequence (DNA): TGTGCCAGTAGTATAGGGGGAGGGGGCAATCAGCCCCAGCATTTT.

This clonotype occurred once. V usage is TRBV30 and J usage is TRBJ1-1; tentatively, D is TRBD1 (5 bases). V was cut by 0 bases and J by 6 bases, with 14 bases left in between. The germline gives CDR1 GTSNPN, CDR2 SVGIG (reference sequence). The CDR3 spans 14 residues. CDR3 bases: TGTGCCTGGAGTGTACTTCGACAGCCCCCTGAAGCTTTCTTT. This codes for CAWSVLRQPPEAFF.